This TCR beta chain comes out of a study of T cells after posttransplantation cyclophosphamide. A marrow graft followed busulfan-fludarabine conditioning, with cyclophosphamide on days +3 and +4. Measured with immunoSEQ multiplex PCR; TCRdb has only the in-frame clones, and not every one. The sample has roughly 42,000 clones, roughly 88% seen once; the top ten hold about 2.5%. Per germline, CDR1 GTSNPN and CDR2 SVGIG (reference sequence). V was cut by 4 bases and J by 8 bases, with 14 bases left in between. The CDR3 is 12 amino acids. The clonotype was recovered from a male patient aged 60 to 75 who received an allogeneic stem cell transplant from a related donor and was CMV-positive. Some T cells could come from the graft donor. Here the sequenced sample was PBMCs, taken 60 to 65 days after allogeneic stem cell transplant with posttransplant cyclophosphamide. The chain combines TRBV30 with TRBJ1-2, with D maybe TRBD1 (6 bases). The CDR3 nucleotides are TGTGCCTGGAATCCCTCGGGGGGCGGCTACACCTTC. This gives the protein CAWNPSGGGYTF.